Sequencing of this TCR beta chain was carried out in a study of cytomegalovirus exposure and HLA in healthy donors. Turning to the study itself: Sequencing of 150 million to 200 million T cells in an earlier analysis found under 120 million unique TCR beta sequences.

With 5 bases clipped from V and 1 base from J, the junction kept 6 bases outside the gene matches. Germline V gene lookup returns CDR1 SGHRS and CDR2 YFSETQ. The CDR3 has 15 residues. The PCR was carried out with 60 Vbeta primers and 13 Jbeta primers. TCRdb keeps only in-frame clones here, not all; method: immunoSEQ multiplex PCR. The table lists about 200,000 clones, roughly 80% of them singletons. The chain recombines TRBV5-1 with TRBJ2-7, with TRBD2 matching over 10 bases. The sequenced material came from PBMCs. This TCR was recovered from a woman in her 30s in good health and CMV-seronegative. In DNA, the CDR3 is TGCGCCAGCAGGCAAGGACTAGCGGTTTCCTACGAGCAGTACTTC. It yields the protein CASRQGLAVSYEQYF.